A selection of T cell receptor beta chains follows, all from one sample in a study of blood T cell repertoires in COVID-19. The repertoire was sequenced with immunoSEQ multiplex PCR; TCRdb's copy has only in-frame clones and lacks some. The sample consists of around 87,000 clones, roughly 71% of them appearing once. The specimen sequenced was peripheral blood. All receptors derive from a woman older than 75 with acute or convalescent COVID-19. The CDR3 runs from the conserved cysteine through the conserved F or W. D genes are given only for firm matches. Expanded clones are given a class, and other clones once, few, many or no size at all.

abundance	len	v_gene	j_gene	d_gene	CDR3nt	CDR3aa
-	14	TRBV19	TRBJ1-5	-	TGTGCCAGTAGGTTTTCGGGGGGTGAACAGCCCCAGCATTTT	CASRFSGGEQPQHF
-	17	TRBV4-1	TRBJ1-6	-	TGCGCCAGCAGCCAAGATTTAACGCGGCTTAATAATTCACCCCTCCACTTT	CASSQDLTRLNNSPLHF
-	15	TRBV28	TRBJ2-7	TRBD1	TGTGCCAGCAGTCTCCGGGACAGGCCGCCCTACGAGCAGTACTTC	CASSLRDRPPYEQYF
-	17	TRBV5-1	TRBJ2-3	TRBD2	TGCGCCAGCCTCTCTGCACCTAGCGGGGTGGGCACAGATACGCAGTATTTT	CASLSAPSGVGTDTQYF
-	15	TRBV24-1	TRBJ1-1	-	TGTGCCACCAGTGCATCGGGGAAGTTCGGCACTGAAGCTTTCTTT	CATSASGKFGTEAFF
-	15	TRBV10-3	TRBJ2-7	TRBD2	TGTGCCATCAGTGAGGGAAACGGCGGGAGGAACGAGCAGTACTTC	CAISEGNGGRNEQYF
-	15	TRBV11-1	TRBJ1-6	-	TGTGCCAGCAGCGTGTCATCACTTTATAATTCACCCCTCCACTTT	CASSVSSLYNSPLHF
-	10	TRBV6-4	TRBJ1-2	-	TGTGCCAGCTCGCGCTGGGGCTACACCTTC	CASSRWGYTF
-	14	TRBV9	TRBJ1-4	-	TGTGCCAGCAGCGTAGGGGCAGGGAAAGAAAAACTGTTTTTT	CASSVGAGKEKLFF
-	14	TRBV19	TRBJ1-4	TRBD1	TGTGCCAGCAAGGGACAGGCAACTAATGAAAAACTGTTTTTT	CASKGQATNEKLFF
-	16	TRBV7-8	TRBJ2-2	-	TGTGCCAGCAGCTTAGGAAGGCGGGAGAACACCGGGGAGCTGTTTTTT	CASSLGRRENTGELFF
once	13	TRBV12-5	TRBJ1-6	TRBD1	TGTGCTAGTGCCAGGGACAGCAATTCACCCCTCCACTTT	CASARDSNSPLHF
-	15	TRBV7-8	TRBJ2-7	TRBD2	TGTGCCAGCAGCTTAGTTGCGGGAGGCGGGTACGAGCAGTACTTC	CASSLVAGGGYEQYF
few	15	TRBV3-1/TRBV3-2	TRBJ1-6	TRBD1	TGTGCCAGCAGCCAGGGACAGGGACATAATTCACCCCTCCACTTT	CASSQGQGHNSPLHF
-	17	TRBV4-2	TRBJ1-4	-	TGTGCCAGCAGCCAAGATCAGGTCAGGGCACCCTACGAAAAACTGTTTTTT	CASSQDQVRAPYEKLFF
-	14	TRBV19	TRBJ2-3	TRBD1	TGTGCCAGTAGTGTCGGACAGGGGGGAGATACGCAGTATTTT	CASSVGQGGDTQYF
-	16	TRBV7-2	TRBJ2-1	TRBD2	TGTGCCAGCAGCCAACTAGCGGGAGTTATCTACAATGAGCAGTTCTTC	CASSQLAGVIYNEQFF
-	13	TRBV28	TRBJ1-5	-	TGTGCCAGCAGTTTATCCGGGTTTCAGCCCCAGCATTTT	CASSLSGFQPQHF
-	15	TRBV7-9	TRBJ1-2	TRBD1	TGTGCCAGCAGCTTAACAGGCAGGGGGTTCTATGGCTACACCTTC	CASSLTGRGFYGYTF
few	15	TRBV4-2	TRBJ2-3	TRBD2	TGTGCCAGCAGCCCACAAGCGGGGGGGGCAGATACGCAGTATTTT	CASSPQAGGADTQYF
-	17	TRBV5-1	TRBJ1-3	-	TGCGCCAGCAGCTTGGGTACAGGGACTAACTCTGGAAACACCATATATTTT	CASSLGTGTNSGNTIYF
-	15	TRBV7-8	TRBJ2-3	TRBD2	TGTGCCAGCAGCTTACATAGCGGGGTCGAAGATACGCAGTATTTT	CASSLHSGVEDTQYF
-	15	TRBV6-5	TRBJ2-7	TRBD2	TGTGCCAGCAGGAAGCTAGCGGGGGGCTCCTACGAGCAGTACTTC	CASRKLAGGSYEQYF
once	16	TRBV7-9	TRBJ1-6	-	TGTGCCAGCATGCGATACCTCCGCAATGCGCCTTCACCCCTCCACTTT	CASMRYLRNAPSPLHF
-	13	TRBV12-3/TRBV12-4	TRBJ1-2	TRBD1	TGTGCCAGCAGTGTCCGGGACAGCTATGGCTACACCTTC	CASSVRDSYGYTF
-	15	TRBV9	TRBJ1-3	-	TGTGCCAGCAGCACCCAGGGAATCTCTGGAAACACCATATATTTT	CASSTQGISGNTIYF
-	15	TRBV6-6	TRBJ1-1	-	TGTGCCAGCAGTGCCATGGGAGGGGGGAACACTGAAGCTTTCTTT	CASSAMGGGNTEAFF
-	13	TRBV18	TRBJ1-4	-	TGTGCCAGCTCACCACTCACGGGGGAAAAACTGTTTTTT	CASSPLTGEKLFF
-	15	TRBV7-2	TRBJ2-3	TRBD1	TGTGCCAGCAGCCCAACAGGGGGCTGGACAGATACGCAGTATTTT	CASSPTGGWTDTQYF
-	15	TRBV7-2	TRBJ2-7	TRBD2	TGTGCCAGCAGCTTAGCGGGACTAGCTAGCTACGAGCAGTACTTC	CASSLAGLASYEQYF
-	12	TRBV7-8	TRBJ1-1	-	TGTGCCAGCAGCTTAGGAGAGGATGAAGCTTTCTTT	CASSLGEDEAFF
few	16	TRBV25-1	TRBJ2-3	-	TGTGCCAGCAGCCTAACTGGGGGCGGCAACCCCATAAAGCAGTATTTT	CASSLTGGGNPIKQYF
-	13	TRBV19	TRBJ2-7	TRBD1	TGTGCCAGTAGTAACAGGGGGAGCTACGAGCAGTACTTC	CASSNRGSYEQYF
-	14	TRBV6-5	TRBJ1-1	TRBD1	TGTGCCAGCAGTCTACAGGGGGCGCGGACTGAAGCTTTCTTT	CASSLQGARTEAFF
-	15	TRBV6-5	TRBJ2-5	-	TGTGCCAGCAGTTCCCTGGGGGCAGGCTTAGAGACCCAGTACTTC	CASSSLGAGLETQYF
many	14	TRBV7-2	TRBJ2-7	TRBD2	TGTGCCAGCGTGGCGGGAGGGTCGACCTACGAGCAGTACTTC	CASVAGGSTYEQYF
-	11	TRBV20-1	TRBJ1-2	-	TGCAGTGCTTTCTCAGTCGGGGGCTACACCTTC	CSAFSVGGYTF
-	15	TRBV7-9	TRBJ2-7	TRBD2	TGTGCCAGCAGCACGACTAGCGGGAGTTCTTACGAGCAGTACTTC	CASSTTSGSSYEQYF
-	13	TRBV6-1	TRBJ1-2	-	TGTGCCAGCAGTGAAGCGCGCCTCTATGGCTACACCTTC	CASSEARLYGYTF
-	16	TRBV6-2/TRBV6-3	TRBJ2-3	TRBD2	TGTGCCAGCAGTTACTGGACTAGCGTTCGCACAGATACGCAGTATTTT	CASSYWTSVRTDTQYF
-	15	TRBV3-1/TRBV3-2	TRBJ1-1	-	TGTGCCAGCAGCCTTCGGACAGCTTGGTCGGGTGAAGCTTTCTTT	CASSLRTAWSGEAFF
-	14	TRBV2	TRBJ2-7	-	TGTGCCAGCAGCCCGGACATTAGCTCCTACGAGCAGTACTTC	CASSPDISSYEQYF
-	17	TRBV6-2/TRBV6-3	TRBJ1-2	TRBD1	TGTGCCAGCAGTTACTCGTTCGACAGGGTGGCTCACTATGGCTACACCTTC	CASSYSFDRVAHYGYTF
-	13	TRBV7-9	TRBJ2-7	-	TGTGCCAGCAGCTTAGCGGGACACCGGGGGCAGTACTTC	CASSLAGHRGQYF
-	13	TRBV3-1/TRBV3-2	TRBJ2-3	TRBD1	TGTGCCAGCAGCAACCGGGACAGAGATACGCAGTATTTT	CASSNRDRDTQYF
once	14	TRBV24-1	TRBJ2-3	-	TGTGCCACCAGTGTCGAACAGGGTTATGATACGCAGTATTTT	CATSVEQGYDTQYF
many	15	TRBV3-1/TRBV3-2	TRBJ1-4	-	TGTGCCAGCAGCCAAGAAGAGCAGGGTGGTGAAAAACTGTTTTTT	CASSQEEQGGEKLFF
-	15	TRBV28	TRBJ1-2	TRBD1	TGTGCCAGCAGTCGCCCCAGAGGGGGCCTCACCGACTACACCTTC	CASSRPRGGLTDYTF
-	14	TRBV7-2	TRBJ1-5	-	TGTGCCAGCAGCTTACATTCAGGGGAACAGCCCCAGCATTTT	CASSLHSGEQPQHF
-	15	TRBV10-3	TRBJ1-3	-	TGTGCCATCACCCAGGACACCTATGTTGGAAACACCATATATTTT	CAITQDTYVGNTIYF
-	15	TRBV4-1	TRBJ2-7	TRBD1	TGCGCCAGCAGCCTAACAGGGGCTCTGACGAGCGAGCAGTACTTC	CASSLTGALTSEQYF
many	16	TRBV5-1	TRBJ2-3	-	TGCGCCAGCAGCCCTCCCAGGGAGGGGGGTCCAGATACGCAGTATTTT	CASSPPREGGPDTQYF
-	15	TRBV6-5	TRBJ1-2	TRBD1	TGTGCCAGCAGGGACAGGGGGCGCGGAGGCTATGGCTACACCTTC	CASRDRGRGGYGYTF
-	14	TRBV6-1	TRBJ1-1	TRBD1	TGTGCCAGCAGTGAAACCGACAGGGTCACTGAAGCTTTCTTT	CASSETDRVTEAFF
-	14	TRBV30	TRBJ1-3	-	TGTGCCTGGACCCCACAAACAGGGGGAAACACCATATATTTT	CAWTPQTGGNTIYF
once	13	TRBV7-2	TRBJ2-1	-	TGTGCCAGCAGGACAATGGCTTACAATGAGCAGTTCTTC	CASRTMAYNEQFF
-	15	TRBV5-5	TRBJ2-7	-	TGTGCCAGCAGCATGACACCCGTAAATATCTACGAGCAGTACTTC	CASSMTPVNIYEQYF